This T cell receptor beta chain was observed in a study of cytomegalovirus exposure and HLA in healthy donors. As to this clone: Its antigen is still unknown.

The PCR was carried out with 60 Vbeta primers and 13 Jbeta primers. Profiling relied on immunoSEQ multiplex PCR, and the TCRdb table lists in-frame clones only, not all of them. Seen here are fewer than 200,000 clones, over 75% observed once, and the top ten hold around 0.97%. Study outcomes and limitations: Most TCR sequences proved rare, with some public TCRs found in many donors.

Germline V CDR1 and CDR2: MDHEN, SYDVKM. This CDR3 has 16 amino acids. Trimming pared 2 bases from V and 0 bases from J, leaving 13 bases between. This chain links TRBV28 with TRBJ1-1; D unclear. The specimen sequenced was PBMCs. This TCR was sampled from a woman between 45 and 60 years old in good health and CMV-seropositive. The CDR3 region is CASSLRQTVMNTEAFF. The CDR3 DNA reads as TGTGCCAGCAGTTTACGTCAGACTGTAATGAACACTGAAGCTTTCTTT. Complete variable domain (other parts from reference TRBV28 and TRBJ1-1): DVKVTQSSRYLVKRTGEKVFLECVQDMDHENMFWYRQDPGLGLRLIYFSYDVKMKEKGDIPEGYSVSREKKERFSLILESASTNQTSMYLCASSLRQTVMNTEAFFGQGTRLTVV.